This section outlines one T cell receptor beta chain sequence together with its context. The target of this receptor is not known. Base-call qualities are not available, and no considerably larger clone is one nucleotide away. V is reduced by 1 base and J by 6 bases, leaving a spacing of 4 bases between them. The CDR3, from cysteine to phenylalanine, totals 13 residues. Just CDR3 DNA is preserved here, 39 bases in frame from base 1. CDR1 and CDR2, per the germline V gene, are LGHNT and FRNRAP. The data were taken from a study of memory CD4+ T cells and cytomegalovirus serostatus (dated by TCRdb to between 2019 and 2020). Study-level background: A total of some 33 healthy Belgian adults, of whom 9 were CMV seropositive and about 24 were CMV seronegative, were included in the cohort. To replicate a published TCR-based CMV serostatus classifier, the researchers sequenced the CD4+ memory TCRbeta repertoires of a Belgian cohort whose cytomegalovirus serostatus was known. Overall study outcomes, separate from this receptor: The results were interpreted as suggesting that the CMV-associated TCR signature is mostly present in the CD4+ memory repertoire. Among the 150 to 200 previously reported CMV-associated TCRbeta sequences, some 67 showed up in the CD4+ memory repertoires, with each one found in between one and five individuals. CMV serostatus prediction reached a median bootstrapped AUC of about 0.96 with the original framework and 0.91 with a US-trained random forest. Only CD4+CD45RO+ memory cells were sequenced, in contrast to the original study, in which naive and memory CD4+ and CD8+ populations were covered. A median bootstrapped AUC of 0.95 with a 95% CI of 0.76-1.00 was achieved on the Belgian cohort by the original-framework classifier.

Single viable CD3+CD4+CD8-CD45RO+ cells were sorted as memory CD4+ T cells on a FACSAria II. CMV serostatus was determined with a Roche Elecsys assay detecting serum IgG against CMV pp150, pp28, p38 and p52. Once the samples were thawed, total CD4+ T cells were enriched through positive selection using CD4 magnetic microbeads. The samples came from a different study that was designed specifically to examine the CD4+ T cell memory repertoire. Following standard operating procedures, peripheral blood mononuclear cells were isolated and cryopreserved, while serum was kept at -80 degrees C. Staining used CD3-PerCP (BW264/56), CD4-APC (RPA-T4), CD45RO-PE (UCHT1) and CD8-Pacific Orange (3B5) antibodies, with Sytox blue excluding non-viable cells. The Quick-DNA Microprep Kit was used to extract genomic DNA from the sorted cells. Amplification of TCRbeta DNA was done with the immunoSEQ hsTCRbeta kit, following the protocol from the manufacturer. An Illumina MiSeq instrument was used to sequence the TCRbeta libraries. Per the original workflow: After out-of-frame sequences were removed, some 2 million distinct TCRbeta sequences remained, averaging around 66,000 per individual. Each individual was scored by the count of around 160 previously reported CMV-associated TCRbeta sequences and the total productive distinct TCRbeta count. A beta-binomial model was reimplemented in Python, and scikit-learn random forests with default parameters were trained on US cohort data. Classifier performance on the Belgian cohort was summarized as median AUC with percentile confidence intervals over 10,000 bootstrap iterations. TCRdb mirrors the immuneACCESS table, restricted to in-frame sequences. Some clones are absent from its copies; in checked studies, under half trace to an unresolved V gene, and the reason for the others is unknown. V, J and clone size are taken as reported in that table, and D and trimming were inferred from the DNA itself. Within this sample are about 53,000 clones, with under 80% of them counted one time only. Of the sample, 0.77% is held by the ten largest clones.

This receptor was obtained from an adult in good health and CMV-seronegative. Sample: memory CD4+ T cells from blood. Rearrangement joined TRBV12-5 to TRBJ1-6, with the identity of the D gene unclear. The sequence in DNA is TGTGCTAGTGGTTTGGCTCTTAATTCACCCCTCCACTTT. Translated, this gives CASGLALNSPLHF.